The TCR beta chain under discussion was sequenced for a study of T-cell reconstitution after alpha-beta-depleted transplantation in children. CDR1 is KGHDR, CDR2 SFDVKD, per germline. Deletions cut 5 bases from V and 4 bases from J, with 12 bases between. CDR3 size: 14 residues. With regard to this clonotype: What it binds is not known.

As it was prepared, the TCRbeta library received unique molecular identifiers. TCRdb passed the PCR reads through MiXCR, listing each CDR3 protein once. The sample consists of around 370,000 distinct CDR3 sequences, around 15% of them appearing once. The study's findings and limits: Surviving recipient T cells and thymic progenitors underlay high day-60 TCRbeta diversity in some patients. T-cell counts and diversity at one year following transplant were attributed mainly to newly produced T cells. Roughly two months post-transplant, alpha-beta T cells reportedly originated from several hundred graft clones that had expanded.

The genes are TRBV24-1 and TRBJ2-3; tentative D call: TRBD2 (6 bases). Material: PBMCs, mostly from graft donor cells, obtained 360 days after TCRalphabeta/CD19-depleted stem cell transplant. The receptor was isolated from a male patient between 2 and 9 years old who had a stem cell transplant for acute lymphoblastic leukemia, so the T cells may come from the graft donor. In nucleotides, the CDR3 is TGTGCCACCAGTGCCTTCGGGGGTCCAGATACGCAGTATTTT. Its translation: CATSAFGGPDTQYF.